Below, 8 T cell receptor beta chains from the same sample are listed, as sequenced in a study of blood T cell repertoires in COVID-19 (dated by TCRdb to 2020 to 2022). Libraries came from the immunoSEQ multiplex PCR assay. TCRdb carries this immuneACCESS record with in-frame sequences only. Its versions omit some clonotypes, under half of them owing to an unresolved V gene in the studies checked, with the rest unexplained. This sample is represented by under 300,000 clones; around 86% of them were singletons. In total, the top ten clones hold around an eighth of the sample. The sequencing input was peripheral blood. Receptors were obtained from a man older than 75 with acute or convalescent COVID-19.

Worth noting for this clone: Likely a read error: the CDR3 ends without its conserved phenylalanine or tryptophan. This chain connects TRBV18 to TRBJ1-2; maybe TRBD1 (5 bases). This CDR3 is 13 amino acids long. Germline lookup yields CDR1 KGHSH and CDR2 LQKENI. The V and J ends lost 6 bases and 3 bases respectively, with 11 bases between them. This chain's CDR3 is CASSAGQDYGYTL. For the CDR3, the DNA is TGTGCCAGCTCCGCGGGGCAAGACTATGGCTACACCTTA.

This chain links TRBV3-1 (or the pseudogene TRBV3-2) with TRBJ2-3; D not resolved. Per the germline V gene, CDR1 is LGHDT and CDR2 is YNNKEL (reference sequence). The V and J ends lost 6 bases and 6 bases respectively, with 13 bases between them. The CDR3 is 13 residues long. CDR3: CASRISPRDTQYF. The DNA for the CDR3 is TGTGCCAGCAGAATTAGCCCGCGGGATACGCAGTATTTT.

The gene calls are TRBV10-1 and TRBJ2-2, with 7 bases fitting TRBD1. This CDR3 comprises 14 residues. Unmatched junction bases numbered 4, after V lost 6 bases and J lost 3 bases. Per germline, CDR1 WNHNN and CDR2 SYGVQD (reference sequence). Here the CDR3 reads CASSSGTDTGELFF. CDR3 DNA: TGCGCCAGCAGCTCCGGGACAGACACCGGGGAGCTGTTTTTT.

The chain joins TRBV6-5 to TRBJ2-1; 10 bases fit TRBD1. The V gene's germline CDR1 is MNHEY and CDR2 SVGAGI. Losses at the gene ends were 5 bases for V and 6 bases for J; bases not matched to a gene: 4. CDR3 length equals 14 residues. In nucleotides, the CDR3 is TGTGCCAGCAGTAAGGACAGGGGGGGCAATGAGCAGTTCTTC. It translates to CASSKDRGGNEQFF.

The chain employs TRBV28 and TRBJ2-3; 10 positions match TRBD2. Trimming took 9 bases from V and 4 from J; bases not matched to a gene: 7. Germline loops: CDR1 MDHEN, CDR2 SYDVKM. The CDR3 contains 14 residues. As DNA, the CDR3 is TGTGCCAGGAGCGCGGGACTAGCGTCAGATACGCAGTATTTT. Protein product: CARSAGLASDTQYF.

This chain connects TRBV7-9 to TRBJ2-2, with 11 bases fitting TRBD1. The germline gives CDR1 SEHNR, CDR2 FQNEAQ (reference sequence). V dropped 5 bases and J dropped 0; count of bases not matched to a gene: 2. The CDR3 extends over 16 amino acids. This CDR3 reads CASSTDRGPNTGELFF. CDR3 sequence (DNA): TGTGCCAGCAGCACGGACAGGGGGCCGAACACCGGGGAGCTGTTTTTT. The full variable domain, completed using reference TRBV7-9 and TRBJ2-2, is DTGVSQNPRHKITKRGQNVTFRCDPISEHNRLYWYRQTLGQGPEFLTYFQNEAQLEKSRLLSDRFSAERPKGSFSTLEIQRTEQGDSAMYLCASSTDRGPNTGELFFGEGSRLTVL.

This clone was counted a single time. The chain is built from TRBV2 and TRBJ1-1; 7 nucleotides match TRBD1. CDR1 is SNHLY and CDR2 is FYNNEI in the germline V gene. The CDR3 consists of 16 residues. J lost 0 bases, V lost 8 bases, and 12 bases had no gene match. Written as DNA, the CDR3 is TGTGCCAGCCACCCAACGACAGGGCTGATGAACACTGAAGCTTTCTTT. Residues: CASHPTTGLMNTEAFF. The full variable domain, completed using reference TRBV2 and TRBJ1-1, is EPEVTQTPSHQVTQMGQEVILRCVPISNHLYFYWYRQILGQKVEFLVSFYNNEISEKSEIFDDQFSVERPDGSNFTLKIRSTKLEDSAMYFCASHPTTGLMNTEAFFGQGTRLTVV.

The gene calls are TRBV6-6 and TRBJ1-2; TRBD1 is a possible D gene (5 bases). Germline loops: CDR1 MNHNY, CDR2 SVGAGI (reference sequence). The V end lost 7 bases, the J end lost 1 base, and 13 bases lay between the germline ends. The CDR3 is 14 amino acids. The CDR3 region is CASTSSRVNYGYTF. The DNA for the CDR3 is TGTGCCAGCACCTCCTCCAGGGTTAACTATGGCTACACCTTC.